This TCR beta chain was sequenced during a study of immune evolution from preneoplasia to lung adenocarcinoma. Study-wide background: HLA loss of heterozygosity: about 7% AIS, about 15% MIA, 30% to 35% ADC, none AAH.

Germline CDR1 and CDR2: SGHRS and YFSETQ. The CDR3 extends over 14 amino acids. Trimming removed 0 bases from V and 5 bases from J; junction bases left unmatched: 3. Histologic diagnosis was independently verified by two lung pathologists. Nucleic acids came from premalignant or tumor cells enriched by macro-dissection. Only in-frame clones appear in the TCRdb table, and some are missing; sequencing was by immunoSEQ multiplex PCR. The table lists 9,000 to 10,000 clones, 70% to 90% of them singletons, with roughly 3% in the top ten. This clonotype was sampled from a person aged 70 to 85 with invasive lung adenocarcinoma. Some clones in this sample may be carry-over from other donors' samples. Sample: FFPE invasive lung adenocarcinoma tissue. The chain couples TRBV5-1 to TRBJ2-5; 8 bases fit TRBD1. CDR3 nucleotide sequence: TGCGCCAGCAGCTTGGGACAGGGGCTGGAGACCCAGTACTTC. This codes for CASSLGQGLETQYF.